The 11 T cell receptor beta chains below all came from one sample that was sequenced in a study of T cell responses to AZD1222 COVID-19 vaccine. Clones were sequenced by immunoSEQ multiplex PCR, and TCRdb holds only the in-frame ones, with some missing. The table has about 200,000 clones, approximately 94% seen once. The sample in question was peripheral blood, obtained 28 days after the second dose of the MenACWY control vaccine. These receptors were collected from an adult who received the MenACWY meningococcal vaccine as a control.

This chain uses TRBV3-1 (or the pseudogene TRBV3-2) with TRBJ2-3; 7 nucleotides agree with TRBD1. Germline V gene data show CDR1 as LGHDT and CDR2 as YNNKEL (reference sequence). J was trimmed by 0 bases and V by 1 base; bases with no gene match: 4. This CDR3 region has 16 residues. CDR3 bases: TGTGCCAGCAGCCAAGGGACAGGTCCTAGCACAGATACGCAGTATTTT. This encodes CASSQGTGPSTDTQYF.

This sequence joins TRBV4-3 and TRBJ1-3; D is unclear. In germline, CDR1 is LGHNA, CDR2 YSLEER. This CDR3 contains 15 residues. The germline V and J ends were trimmed by 2 bases and 0 bases, with 8 bases remaining between them. CDR3 in DNA: TGCGCCAGCAGCCAACTTCGGGTCTCTGGAAACACCATATATTTT. Amino acid sequence: CASSQLRVSGNTIYF.

The chain couples TRBV7-9 to TRBJ1-1; tentative D call: TRBD1 (6 bases). V was pared by 5 bases and J by 0 bases, with 10 bases between. The germline V gene has CDR1 SEHNR and CDR2 FQNEAQ (reference sequence). CDR3 length: 14 residues. The CDR3 sequence: CASSVGGLNTEAFF. The CDR3 DNA follows: TGTGCCAGCAGCGTAGGGGGTTTGAACACTGAAGCTTTCTTT.

J is TRBJ1-5 and V is TRBV27; 12 bases match TRBD1. Germline CDR1 and CDR2: MNHEY and SMNVEV (reference sequence). The V and J ends lost 5 bases and 6 bases, in that order; junction bases with no gene match: 8. CDR3 length: 16 amino acids. The CDR3 region is CASSLTGTGGIQPQHF. CDR3 nucleotide sequence: TGTGCCAGCAGTCTAACCGGGACAGGGGGCATTCAGCCCCAGCATTTT.

The rearrangement links TRBV9 to TRBJ2-1; 8 positions agree with TRBD1. This CDR3 spans 12 amino acids. Germline-derived CDR1 and CDR2 are SGDLS and YYNGEE. The trim removed 4 bases at V and 10 bases at J, leaving 4 bases unmatched. CDR3 sequence (DNA): TGTGCCAGCAGCCCAGGGGGCGGGGAGCAGTTCTTC. Translated, it gives CASSPGGGEQFF.

Only a few counts were recorded for this clone. The DNA of the CDR3 is TGTGCCACCATGGACTGGACGCAAGAGACCCAGTACTTC. The encoded protein is CATMDWTQETQYF. The chain recombines TRBV24-1 with TRBJ2-5, with D possibly TRBD2 on 5 matching bases. The CDR3 contains 13 residues. Germline CDR1 is KGHDR and CDR2 is SFDVKD. V shed 8 bases and J shed 2 bases, with 11 bases lying between them.

The CDR3 loop is CASSRRPSPLHF. As DNA, the CDR3 is TGTGCCAGCAGCCGGAGACCTTCACCCCTCCACTTT. The rearrangement joins TRBV5-8 to TRBJ1-6; D gene ambiguous. Looked up from germline, CDR1 is SGHTS and CDR2 is YDEGEE. The CDR3 extends over 12 amino acids. V was cut by 4 bases and J by 9 bases, with 8 bases left in between.

Only a few counts were recorded for this clone. This sequence joins TRBV6-5 and TRBJ1-2; TRBD1 matches 9 bases. The CDR3 sequence is 12 residues long. With 5 bases clipped from V and 8 bases from J, the junction kept 3 bases outside the gene matches. The germline gives CDR1 MNHEY, CDR2 SVGAGI. CDR3: CASSRQGVGYTF. The CDR3 coding sequence is TGTGCCAGCAGTAGACAGGGGGTCGGCTACACCTTC.

The V and J genes are TRBV30 and TRBJ1-1, with D unresolved. This CDR3 is 15 amino acids long. V was clipped by 3 bases and J by 3 bases, with 17 bases between them. Looked up from germline, CDR1 is GTSNPN and CDR2 is SVGIG (reference sequence). The CDR3 coding sequence is TGTGCCTGGAGAGGTGGACGGATTAGGGACACTGAAGCTTTCTTT. This sequence encodes CAWRGGRIRDTEAFF.

This chain joins TRBV9 and TRBJ1-3, with no clear D. The germline V and J ends were trimmed by 4 bases and 2 bases, with 13 bases remaining between them. Germline V CDR1 and CDR2: SGDLS, YYNGEE. The CDR3 spans 15 residues. The CDR3 nucleotides read TGTGCCAGCAGCCCCGCAGGCGCCACTGGAAACACCATATATTTT. Its protein is CASSPAGATGNTIYF.

The J gene is TRBJ1-1, the V gene TRBV6-2 or TRBV6-3, with D unresolved. The ends were cut back, 0 bases at V and 1 base at J, with 12 bases in the middle. The CDR3 is made up of 16 amino acids. The germline CDR1 and CDR2 sequences are MNHEY and SVGEGT. The CDR3 DNA reads as TGTGCCAGCAGTTACTCGGCCCCCCCCACGAACACTGAAGCTTTCTTT. It is translated as CASSYSAPPTNTEAFF.